This TCR beta chain derives from a study of vaccination effects on CD4 cells after COVID-19. Looking at the study overall: Both of the two convalescent patients gave a sample, one 16 days and one a week before vaccination.

This clone turned up a few times. Its antigen remains unknown. Measured with immunoSEQ multiplex PCR; TCRdb has only the in-frame clones, and not every one. The repertoire holds tens of thousands of clones, about two thirds seen once, with under 30% in the top ten. Investigators separated out CD4+ T cells once 10 days of culture had passed. Sometime from March through December 2020, the person acquired a SARS-CoV-2 infection that PCR confirmed. IL-2 medium was substituted for half the medium on days 3 and 7. The source of this sequence is a human donor who had a prior SARS-CoV-2 infection. Source: CD4+ T cells from PBMCs cultured without peptide, taken before COVID-19 vaccination.

The DNA for the CDR3 is TGTGCCAGCAGCAGTAGCGGGAGAGGGTCCTACAATGAGCAGTTCTTC. It encodes CASSSSGRGSYNEQFF. This sequence joins TRBV4-2 and TRBJ2-1; 9 bases line up with TRBD2. This CDR3 contains 16 residues. Unmatched junction bases numbered 6, after V lost 5 bases and J lost 1 base. Germline assignment: CDR1 LGHNA and CDR2 YNFKEQ.